This TCR beta chain was sequenced for a study of blood T cells in healthy people across ages. Together with a sample-barcoded 5' primer, a J-beta primer mix was included in a second PCR lasting roughly 6 to 12 cycles. No fewer than 2.5 million CDR3-containing paired-end reads came from each sample. TCRdb passed the 5' RACE reads through MiXCR, listing each CDR3 protein once. This sample carries under 1 million distinct CDR3 sequences, 40% to 50% of them seen once, and the ten largest clones take approximately 19%. The donors, aged about 6 to 90, were healthy Caucasians from Russia. The V gene's germline CDR1 is MNHNY and CDR2 SVGAGI (reference sequence). V gave up 0 bases and J gave up 8 bases, with 8 bases separating them. The CDR3 runs to 13 residues.

This clonotype was obtained from a man between 60 and 70 years old in good health. The chain carries TRBV6-6 and TRBJ2-1; D gene uncertain. The sample was blood. CDR3 loop: CASSYSQVHEQFF. For the CDR3, the DNA is TGTGCCAGCAGTTACTCTCAGGTCCATGAGCAGTTCTTC.